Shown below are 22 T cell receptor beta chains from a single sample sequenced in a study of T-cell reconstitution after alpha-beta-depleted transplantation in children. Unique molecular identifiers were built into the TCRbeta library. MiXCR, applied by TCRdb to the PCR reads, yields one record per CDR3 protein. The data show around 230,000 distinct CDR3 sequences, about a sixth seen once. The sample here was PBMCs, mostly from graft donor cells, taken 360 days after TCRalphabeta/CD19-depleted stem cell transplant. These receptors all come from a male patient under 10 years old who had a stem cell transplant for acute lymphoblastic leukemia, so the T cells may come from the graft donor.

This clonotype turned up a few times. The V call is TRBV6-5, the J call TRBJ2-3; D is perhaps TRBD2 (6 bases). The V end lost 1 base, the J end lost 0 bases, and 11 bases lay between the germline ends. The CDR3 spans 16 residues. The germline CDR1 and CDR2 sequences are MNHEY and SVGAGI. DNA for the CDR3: TGTGCCAGCAGTTACTTAGTAGCGGCAAGCACAGATACGCAGTATTTT. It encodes CASSYLVAASTDTQYF.

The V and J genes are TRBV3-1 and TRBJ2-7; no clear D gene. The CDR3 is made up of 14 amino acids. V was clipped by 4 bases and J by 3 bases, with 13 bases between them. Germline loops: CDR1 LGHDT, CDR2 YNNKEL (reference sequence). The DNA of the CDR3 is TGTGCCAGCAGCCCCGGCACGTACCTCTACGAGCAGTACTTC. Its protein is CASSPGTYLYEQYF.

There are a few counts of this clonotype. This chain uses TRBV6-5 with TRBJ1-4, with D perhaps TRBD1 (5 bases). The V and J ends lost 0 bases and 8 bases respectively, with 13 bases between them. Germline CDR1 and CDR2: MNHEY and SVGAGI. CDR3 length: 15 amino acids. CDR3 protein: CASSYSGRGDEKLFF. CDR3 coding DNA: TGTGCCAGCAGTTACTCGGGGAGGGGAGACGAAAAACTGTTTTTT.

The CDR3 reads CSVEPRTAQETQYF. CDR3 DNA sequence: TGCAGCGTTGAACCGCGGACAGCCCAAGAGACCCAGTACTTC. This chain joins TRBV29-1 and TRBJ2-5; a weak D match, TRBD1 (6 bases). There are 14 residues in the CDR3. The V end lost 2 bases, the J end lost 1 base, and 11 bases lay between the germline ends. The germline gives CDR1 SQVTM, CDR2 ANQGSEA.

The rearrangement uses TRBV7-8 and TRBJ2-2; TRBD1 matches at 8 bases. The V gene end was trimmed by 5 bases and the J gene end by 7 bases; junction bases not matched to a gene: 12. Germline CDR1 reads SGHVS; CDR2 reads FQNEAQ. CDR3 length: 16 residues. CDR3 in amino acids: CASSPRQGASGGELFF. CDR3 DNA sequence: TGTGCCAGCAGCCCCCGGCAGGGGGCTAGTGGCGGGGAGCTGTTTTTT.

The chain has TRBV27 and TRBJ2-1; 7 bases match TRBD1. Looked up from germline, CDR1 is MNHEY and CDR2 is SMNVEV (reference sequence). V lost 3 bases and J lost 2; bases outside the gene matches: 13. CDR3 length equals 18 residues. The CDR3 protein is CASSFLVRGGAAYNEQFF. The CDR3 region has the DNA TGTGCCAGCAGTTTTTTGGTAAGAGGGGGCGCAGCCTACAATGAGCAGTTCTTC.

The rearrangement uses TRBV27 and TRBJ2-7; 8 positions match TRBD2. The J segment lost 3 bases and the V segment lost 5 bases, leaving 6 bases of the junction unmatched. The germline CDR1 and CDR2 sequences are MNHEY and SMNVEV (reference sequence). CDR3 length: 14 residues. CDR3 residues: CASSPLAGGYEQYF. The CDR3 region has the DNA TGTGCCAGCAGTCCCCTAGCGGGCGGCTACGAGCAGTACTTC.

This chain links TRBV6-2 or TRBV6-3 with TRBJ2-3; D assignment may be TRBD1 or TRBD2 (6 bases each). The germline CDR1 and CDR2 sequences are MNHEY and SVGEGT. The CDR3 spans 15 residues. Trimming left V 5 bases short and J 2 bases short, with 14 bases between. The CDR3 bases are TGTGCCAGCAGTGGCGGGACATGGTTCACAGATACGCAGTATTTT. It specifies CASSGGTWFTDTQYF.

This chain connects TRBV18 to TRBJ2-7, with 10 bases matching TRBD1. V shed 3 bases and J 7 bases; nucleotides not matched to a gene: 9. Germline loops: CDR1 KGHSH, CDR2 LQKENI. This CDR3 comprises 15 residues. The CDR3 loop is CASSPRDRGREEQYF. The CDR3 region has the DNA TGTGCCAGCTCACCTCGAGACAGGGGGCGAGAAGAGCAGTACTTC.

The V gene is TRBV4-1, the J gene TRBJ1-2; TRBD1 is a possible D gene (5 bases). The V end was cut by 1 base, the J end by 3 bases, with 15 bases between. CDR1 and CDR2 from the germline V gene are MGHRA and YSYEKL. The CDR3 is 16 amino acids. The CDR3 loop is CASSQGRTPQDYGYTF. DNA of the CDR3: TGCGCCAGCAGCCAAGGCAGGACACCCCAAGACTATGGCTACACCTTC.

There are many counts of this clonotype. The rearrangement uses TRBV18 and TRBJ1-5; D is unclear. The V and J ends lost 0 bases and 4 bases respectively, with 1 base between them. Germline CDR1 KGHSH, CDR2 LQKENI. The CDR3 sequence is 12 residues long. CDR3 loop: CASSPPNQPQHF. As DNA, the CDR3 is TGTGCCAGCTCACCACCGAATCAGCCCCAGCATTTT.

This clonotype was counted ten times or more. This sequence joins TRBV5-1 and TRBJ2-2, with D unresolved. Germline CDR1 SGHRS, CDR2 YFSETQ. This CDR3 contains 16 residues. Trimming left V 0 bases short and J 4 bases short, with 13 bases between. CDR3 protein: CASSLVLAPSTGELFF. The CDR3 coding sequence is TGCGCCAGCAGCTTGGTACTCGCCCCGTCCACCGGGGAGCTGTTTTTT. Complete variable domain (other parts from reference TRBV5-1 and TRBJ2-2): KAGVTQTPRYLIKTRGQQVTLSCSPISGHRSVSWYQQTPGQGLQFLFEYFSETQRNKGNFPGRFSGRQFSNSRSEMNVSTLELGDSALYLCASSLVLAPSTGELFFGEGSRLTVL.

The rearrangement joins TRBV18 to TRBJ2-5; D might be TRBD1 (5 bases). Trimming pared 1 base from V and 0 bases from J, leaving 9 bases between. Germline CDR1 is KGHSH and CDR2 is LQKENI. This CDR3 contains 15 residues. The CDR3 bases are TGTGCCAGCTCACCACAGGGGCTCCACCAAGAGACCCAGTACTTC. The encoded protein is CASSPQGLHQETQYF.

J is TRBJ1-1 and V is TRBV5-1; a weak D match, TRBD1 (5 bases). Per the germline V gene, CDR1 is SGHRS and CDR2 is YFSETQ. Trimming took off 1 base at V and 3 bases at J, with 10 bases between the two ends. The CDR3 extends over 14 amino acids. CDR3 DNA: TGCGCCAGCAGCTTGTGGGGGGATGACACTGAAGCTTTCTTT. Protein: CASSLWGDDTEAFF.

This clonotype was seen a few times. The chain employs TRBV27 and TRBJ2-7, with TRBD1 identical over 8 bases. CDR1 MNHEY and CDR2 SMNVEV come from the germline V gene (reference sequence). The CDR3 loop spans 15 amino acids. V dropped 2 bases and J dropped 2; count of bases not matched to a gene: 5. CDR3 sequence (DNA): TGTGCCAGCAGTTTAGCCGGCAGGGGGCCCTACGAGCAGTACTTC. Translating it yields CASSLAGRGPYEQYF.

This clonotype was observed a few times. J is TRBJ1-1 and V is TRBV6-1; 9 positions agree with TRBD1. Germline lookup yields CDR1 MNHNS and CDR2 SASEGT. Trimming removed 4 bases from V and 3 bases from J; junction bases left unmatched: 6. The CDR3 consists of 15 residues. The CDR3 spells CASSAGQGRYTEAFF. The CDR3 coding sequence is TGTGCCAGCAGTGCCGGACAGGGGAGGTACACTGAAGCTTTCTTT.

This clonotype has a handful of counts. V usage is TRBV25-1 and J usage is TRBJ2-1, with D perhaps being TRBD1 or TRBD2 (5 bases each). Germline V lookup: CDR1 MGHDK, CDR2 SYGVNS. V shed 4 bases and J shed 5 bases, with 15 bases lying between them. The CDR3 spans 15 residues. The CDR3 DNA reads TGTGCCAGCAGTGCTTCTGGGGGTGCGGACAATGAGCAGTTCTTC. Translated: CASSASGGADNEQFF.

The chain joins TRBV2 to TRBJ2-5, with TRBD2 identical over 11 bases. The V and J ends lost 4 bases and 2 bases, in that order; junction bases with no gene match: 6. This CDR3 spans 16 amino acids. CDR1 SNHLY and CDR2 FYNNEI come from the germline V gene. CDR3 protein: CASSALAGGQQETQYF. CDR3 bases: TGTGCCAGCAGTGCCCTAGCGGGGGGCCAGCAAGAGACCCAGTACTTC.

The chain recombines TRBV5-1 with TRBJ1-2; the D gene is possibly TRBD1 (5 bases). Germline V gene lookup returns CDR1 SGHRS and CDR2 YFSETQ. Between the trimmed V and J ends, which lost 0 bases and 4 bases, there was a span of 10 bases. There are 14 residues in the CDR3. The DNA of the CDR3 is TGCGCCAGCAGCTTGGAGGGACCTTCCTATGGCTACACCTTC. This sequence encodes CASSLEGPSYGYTF.

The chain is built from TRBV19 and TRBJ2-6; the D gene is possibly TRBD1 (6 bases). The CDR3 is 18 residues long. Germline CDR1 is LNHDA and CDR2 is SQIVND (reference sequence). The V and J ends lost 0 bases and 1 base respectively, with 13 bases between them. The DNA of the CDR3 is TGTGCCAGTAGTATAGAACAGGGTCTGGGTTCTGGGGCCAACGTCCTGACTTTC. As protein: CASSIEQGLGSGANVLTF.

This chain's CDR3 is CATSPPGGLSYEQYF. CDR3 DNA: TGTGCCACCAGTCCCCCCGGGGGGTTATCCTACGAGCAGTACTTC. The chain carries TRBV15 and TRBJ2-7; 7 bases align to TRBD2. CDR1 and CDR2 (germline): LNHNV, YYDKDF (reference sequence). V was clipped by 6 bases and J by 1 base; unmatched bases: 9. The CDR3 is 15 residues long.

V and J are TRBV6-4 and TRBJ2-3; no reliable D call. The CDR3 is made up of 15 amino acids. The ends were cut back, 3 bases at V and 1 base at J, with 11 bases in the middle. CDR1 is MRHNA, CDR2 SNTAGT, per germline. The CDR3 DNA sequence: TGTGCCAGCAGTGAGGAGCTCACAGGCACAGATACGCAGTATTTT. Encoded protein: CASSEELTGTDTQYF.